These T cell receptor beta chains were read from a single sample in a study of blood T cells in healthy people across ages. TCRdb independently ran MiXCR on the 5' RACE reads; one entry per CDR3 protein. Of 1.5 million to 2 million distinct CDR3 sequences in the sample, approximately 50% are singletons; the top ten hold more than 2%. The sequencing input was blood. The receptor source for this set is a woman in her forties in good health. The CDR3 runs from the conserved cysteine through the conserved F or W. Fields, in order: V gene, J gene, CDR3 protein.

TRBV20-1	TRBJ2-3	CSASPRDRGPDTQYF
TRBV3-1	TRBJ2-1	CASSSGGGQAKKFF
TRBV5-1	TRBJ2-3	CASRTQPGGDTQYF
TRBV28	TRBJ2-4	CASSLWRGSVNIQYF
TRBV12-3/TRBV12-4	TRBJ2-3	CASSFWTSGADTQYF
TRBV2	TRBJ2-3	CASSPSGTRTDTQYF
TRBV25-1	TRBJ2-5	CASRKAGTKGDEQYF
TRBV7-6	TRBJ2-1	CASSLGASGSYNEQFF
TRBV5-5	TRBJ2-1	CASSYTQANEQFF
TRBV6-5	TRBJ2-1	CAGTYGQVYNEQFF
TRBV12-3/TRBV12-4	TRBJ2-1	CATSEFGVNEQFF
TRBV7-2	TRBJ2-3	CASSYQIGPDTQYF
TRBV9	TRBJ2-7	CASSPRPAGDYEQYF
TRBV6-5	NA	CASSYSSRGYEQYF
TRBV7-2	TRBJ1-2	CASSAGTRALGTF
TRBV6-1	TRBJ1-2	CASSEARYGFGYTF
TRBV12-3/TRBV12-4	TRBJ2-7	CASSPQSLGNYEQYF
TRBV6-2/TRBV6-3	TRBJ1-1	CASVGGFTEAFF
TRBV3-1	TRBJ2-1	CASSLRGAGDNEQFF
TRBV20-1	TRBJ2-1	CSARGGSNNEQFF
TRBV6-5	TRBJ2-4	CASSYGGWGGKNIQYF
TRBV20-1	TRBJ2-7	CSARKDGGYEQYF
TRBV10-3	TRBJ2-1	CAISGDSYSYNEQFF
TRBV12-5	TRBJ2-1	CASGSPPGEQFF
TRBV14	TRBJ2-7	CASSHARVPNDDEQYF
TRBV9	TRBJ2-3	CASSVVGGLTDTQYF
TRBV12-3/TRBV12-4	TRBJ2-4	CASTQRGSRNIQYF
TRBV27	TRBJ2-3	CASSFPGHSTDTQYF
TRBV21-1	TRBJ2-6	CASSKGSLGAAGANVLTF
TRBV6-5	TRBJ1-2	CASSLRLANYGYTF
TRBV29-1	TRBJ2-7	CSVEVGTGGYEQYF
TRBV7-9	TRBJ1-1	CASSPGTAPTEAFF
TRBV7-2	NA	CASSPVRNSQETQFF
TRBV7-9	TRBJ2-3	CASSGLAYSTDTQYF
TRBV6-1	TRBJ1-1	CASSGTGFTEAFF
TRBV6-5	TRBJ2-7	CASSYPHTSEQYF
TRBV7-2	TRBJ1-3	CASSQGTGRGNTIYF
TRBV10-3	TRBJ2-3	CAISNPDTQYF
TRBV20-1	TRBJ2-5	CSAQSGLAGGSLQETQYF
TRBV4-1	TRBJ1-6	CASSQVLGQGLSPLHF
TRBV20-1	TRBJ2-3	CSARKSTDTQYF
TRBV6-1	TRBJ2-3	CASCLGPNPTDTQYF
TRBV27	TRBJ2-7	CASRNRDAYEQYF
TRBV20-1	TRBJ1-5	CSARDPGSNQPQHF
TRBV6-2/TRBV6-3	NA	CASSDGQGVDREQYF
TRBV20-1	TRBJ2-3	CSATTSPITDTQYF
TRBV11-2	TRBJ2-3	CASSMGPDTDTQYF
TRBV10-3	TRBJ2-5	CATRRTSGGYQETQYF
TRBV11-2	TRBJ2-1	CASSIPTGLSYNEQFF
TRBV2	TRBJ2-1	CASKGGYNEQFF
TRBV5-1	TRBJ2-7	CASKTEGISYEQYF
TRBV29-1	TRBJ2-5	CSVPRTGGGEQYF
TRBV2	TRBJ2-1	CASSEPTIDEQFF
TRBV20-1	TRBJ2-2	CSARRTGELFF